The source of this TCR beta chain is a study of blood T cells in healthy people across ages. Using a J-beta primer mix together with a sample-barcoded 5' primer, a second PCR was run for about 7 to 12 cycles. TCRdb recomputed calls from the 5' RACE reads with MiXCR, one row per CDR3 protein. The sample lists around 800,000 distinct CDR3 sequences, 25% to 30% occurring once. Findings and caveats of the study: In long-lived donors, naive CD4+ cell counts and diversity exceeded those of aged donors.

As to this clonotype: No antigen is known for it. A junction end diverges from the germline sequence, so it may reflect a read error.

Peripheral blood from each donor was collected in a volume of roughly 9.2 milliliters. CDR3 length equals 11 residues. Germline V CDR1 and CDR2: SNHLY, FYNNEI. These same records also appear under a second study, on T cells of mothers and their children. That work adds: In both related and unrelated pairs, TCR recombination output is shaped similarly by thymic selection.

The V and J genes are TRBV2 and TRBJ2-7, with 9 bases identical to TRBD2. This clonotype originated in a boy aged 10-17 years in good health. Sequencing was carried out using blood. CDR3 in amino acids: CASSSLAGYDF. The CDR3 coding sequence is TGTGCCAGCAGTTCTCTAGCGGGATACGACTTC.